The subject of this entry is one TCR beta chain. There are 13 residues in the CDR3. The germline CDR1 and CDR2 sequences are MNHNS and SASEGT. Unmatched junction bases numbered 3, after V lost 6 bases and J lost 2 bases. Both 60 Vbeta primers and 13 Jbeta primers went into the PCR. This table comes from immunoSEQ multiplex PCR, and its TCRdb copy is limited to in-frame clones, with some not included. Here the sample spans over 150,000 clones, about four fifths being singletons. This specimen belongs to a study of cytomegalovirus exposure and HLA in healthy donors. This sequence originates from a boy between 2 and 10 years old in good health and CMV-seronegative. The chain combines TRBV6-1 with TRBJ2-5; 7 nucleotides match TRBD1. The source material was PBMCs. The chain's CDR3 is CASRAGGQETQYF. In DNA form, the CDR3 reads TGTGCCAGCAGGGCAGGGGGTCAAGAGACCCAGTACTTC.